This is a list of T cell receptor beta chains from one sample in a study of shared clonotypes between healthy human individuals. Here immunoSEQ multiplex PCR was the method, and the copy in TCRdb shows in-frame clones only, minus some. This sample yields roughly 520,000 clones, of which around 95% are seen a single time; approximately 0.067% belongs to the top ten. The sequencing sample was made of naive CD4+ T cells sorted from blood. The receptors here all came from a woman aged 30 to 39 in good health. CDR3s include the opening cysteine and the closing phenylalanine or tryptophan. Each record gives: V gene, J gene, clone size, D gene, CDR3 protein, CDR3 DNA. D genes are given only for firm matches. Size is stated for part of the rows, as once, few or many counts, or as a class when the clone is expanded.

>TRBV28|TRBJ1-2|once|.
CASSSPQGALGYGYTF
TGTGCCAGCAGTTCACCACAGGGTGCCCTTGGCTATGGCTACACCTTC
>TRBV27|TRBJ2-5|.|.
CASSSLGTLSLETQYF
TGTGCCAGCAGTTCGCTCGGGACCCTATCGCTTGAGACCCAGTACTTC
>TRBV7-8|TRBJ2-2|.|TRBD2
CASSPLRGGLAPNTGELFF
TGTGCCAGCAGCCCCCTGAGGGGGGGACTAGCGCCGAACACCGGGGAGCTGTTTTTT
>TRBV18|TRBJ2-2|.|TRBD2
CASSPGAGDTGELFF
TGTGCCAGCTCACCAGGAGCGGGAGACACCGGGGAGCTGTTTTTT
>TRBV5-4|TRBJ2-1|.|.
CASSQGRGNEQFF
TGTGCCAGCAGCCAAGGACGGGGCAATGAGCAGTTCTTC
>TRBV4-1|TRBJ2-7|once|TRBD2
CASSQDRTSSYEQYF
TGCGCCAGCAGCCAAGATCGGACTAGCTCCTACGAGCAGTACTTC
>TRBV2|TRBJ2-2|.|.
CASQGGAGRTGGELFF
TGTGCCAGTCAGGGGGGAGCGGGACGAACGGGCGGGGAGCTGTTTTTT
>TRBV7-9|TRBJ2-7|few|.
CASSLVEFDEQYF
TGTGCCAGCAGCTTAGTAGAGTTCGACGAGCAGTACTTC
>TRBV28|TRBJ2-2|.|.
CASSLPQNTGELFF
TGTGCCAGCAGCCTACCACAAAACACCGGGGAGCTGTTTTTT
>TRBV27|TRBJ2-7|.|.
CASSLVSGEYEQYF
TGTGCCAGCAGTTTAGTCAGCGGAGAATACGAGCAGTACTTC
>TRBV19|TRBJ1-2|.|TRBD1
CASSAQGVVSYGYTF
TGTGCCAGTAGTGCCCAGGGGGTAGTGTCCTATGGCTACACCTTC
>TRBV28|TRBJ2-7|once|.
CASSARWQGASYEQYF
TGTGCCAGCAGTGCCCGCTGGCAGGGCGCCTCCTACGAGCAGTACTTC